This T cell receptor beta chain was sequenced in a study of blood T cell repertoires in COVID-19. Study background: Whether acute or convalescent, the COVID-19 samples came from the United States, Italy and Spain.

The CDR3 is 14 amino acids. The V and J ends lost 7 bases and 2 bases, in that order; junction bases with no gene match: 6. Germline V gives CDR1 SNHLY, CDR2 FYNNEI. As handled by the study authors: Counts of nucleated cells, estimated from reference gene primer amplification, were obtained. Data came from immunoSEQ multiplex PCR; TCRdb stores just in-frame clones and leaves some out. D and trimming were read from the DNA, whereas the V and J calls and clone size are those reported in that table. This table holds about 97,000 clones, about 72% found once. The rearrangement links TRBV2 to TRBJ2-3; 7 bases match TRBD2. This receptor was obtained from a man between 60 and 75 years old with active or convalescent COVID-19. What was sequenced was peripheral blood. In DNA form, the CDR3 reads TGTGCCAGCACCAGTAGCGGGTCCACAGATACGCAGTATTTT. It yields the protein CASTSSGSTDTQYF.